This T cell receptor (beta chain) was sequenced in a study of early T cells in non-severe SARS-CoV-2 infection. Across the whole study: The input, bulk RNA from unsorted whole blood, was sequenced, and chains were unpaired. Study observations and caveats: Private and CD4 specificities were missed by VDJdb matching, which favored anti-spike CD8 responses.

Germline CDR1 MDHEN, CDR2 SYDVKM. CDR3 length: 14 amino acids. J gave up 9 bases and V 6 bases, and 11 bases lay outside the gene matches. At least ten counts were recorded for this clonotype. Its antigen is undetermined. Individual cDNA molecules carried attached unique molecular identifiers. TCRdb processed the 5' RACE reads anew with MiXCR; each CDR3 protein has one entry. In the table there are some 39,000 distinct CDR3 sequences, under 7.5% of which are singletons. The sequence derives from an adult who was a healthcare worker with PCR-confirmed SARS-CoV-2 infection or an uninfected control (not recorded which). The chain is built from TRBV28 and TRBJ1-5; 7 bases line up with TRBD1. Sequencing was carried out using whole blood. The CDR3 spells CASRMGQLMSPQHF. CDR3 nucleotide sequence: TGTGCCAGCAGGATGGGACAGCTAATGTCGCCCCAGCATTTT.